The T cell receptor beta chain under discussion was sequenced for a study of blood T cell repertoires in COVID-19. Study-level information: The analysed material was cDNA or gDNA that came from T cells, B-cell-depleted T cells, or PBMCs.

Authors' processing steps: Nucleated cell number was recorded as an estimate derived from reference gene primer amplification. Only in-frame clones appear in the TCRdb table, and some are missing; sequencing was by immunoSEQ multiplex PCR. The D gene and trimming were derived from the DNA, and the V and J assignments and clone size from that table. The sample contains 150,000 to 200,000 clones, 88% of which appear only once. J was trimmed by 6 bases and V by 0 bases; bases with no gene match: 4. Germline lookup yields CDR1 SGHTA and CDR2 FQGNSA. The CDR3 consists of 15 residues. This clone was detected once.

This sequence was found in a human donor in a cohort sampled during active COVID-19. The sample taken for sequencing was peripheral blood. The V gene is TRBV7-2, the J gene TRBJ2-4, with TRBD2 matching over 8 bases. This CDR3 is CASSLAGSGGNIQYF. The CDR3 coding sequence is TGTGCCAGCAGCTTAGCGGGGAGCGGGGGAAACATTCAGTACTTC.